This TCR beta chain was sequenced during a study of shared clonotypes between healthy human individuals. Libraries were prepared by immunoSEQ multiplex PCR; TCRdb keeps only in-frame clonotypes and omits some of them. This table has approximately 530,000 clones, 90% to 96% appearing once. Germline-derived CDR1 and CDR2 are MNHEY and SMNVEV (reference sequence). This CDR3 has 16 amino acids. V dropped 6 bases and J dropped 1; count of bases not matched to a gene: 10. The V gene is TRBV27, the J gene TRBJ2-5, with 8 bases identical to TRBD2. Sequencing was performed on naive CD4+ T cells sorted from blood. Indicated subset: CD45RA+ positively selected. The clonotype comes from a woman aged 25 to 39 in good health. CDR3 protein: CASSGWASGGQETQYF. For the CDR3, the DNA is TGTGCCAGCAGCGGTTGGGCGAGCGGGGGCCAAGAGACCCAGTACTTC.